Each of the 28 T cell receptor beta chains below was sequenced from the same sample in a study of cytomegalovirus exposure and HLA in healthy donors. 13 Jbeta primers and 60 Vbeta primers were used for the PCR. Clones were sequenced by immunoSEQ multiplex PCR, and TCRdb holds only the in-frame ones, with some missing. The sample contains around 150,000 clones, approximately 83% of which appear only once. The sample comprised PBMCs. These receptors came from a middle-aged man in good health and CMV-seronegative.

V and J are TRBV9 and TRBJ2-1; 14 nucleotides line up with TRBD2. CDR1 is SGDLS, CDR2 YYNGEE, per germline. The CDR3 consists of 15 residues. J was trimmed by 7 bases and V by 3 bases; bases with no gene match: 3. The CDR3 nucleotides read TGTGCCAGCAGCGAGGGACTAGCGGGAGAGAATGAGCAGTTCTTC. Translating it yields CASSEGLAGENEQFF.

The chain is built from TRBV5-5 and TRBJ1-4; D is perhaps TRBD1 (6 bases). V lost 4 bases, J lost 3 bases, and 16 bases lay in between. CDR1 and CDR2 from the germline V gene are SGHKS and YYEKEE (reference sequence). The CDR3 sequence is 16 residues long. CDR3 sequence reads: CASSPRGGSANEKLFF. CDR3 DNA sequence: TGTGCCAGCAGCCCCCGGGGGGGCTCGGCTAATGAAAAACTGTTTTTT.

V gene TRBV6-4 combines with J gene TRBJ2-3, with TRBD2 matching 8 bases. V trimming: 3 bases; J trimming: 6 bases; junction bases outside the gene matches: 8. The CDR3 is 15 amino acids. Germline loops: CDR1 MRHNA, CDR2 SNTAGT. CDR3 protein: CASSDIGRARDTQYF. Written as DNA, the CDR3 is TGTGCCAGCAGTGATATCGGGAGGGCCCGGGATACGCAGTATTTT.

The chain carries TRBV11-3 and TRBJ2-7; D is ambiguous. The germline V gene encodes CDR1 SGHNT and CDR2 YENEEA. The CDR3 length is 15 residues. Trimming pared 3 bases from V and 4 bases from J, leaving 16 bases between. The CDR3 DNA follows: TGTGCCAGCAGCTTCGCGTCGCGGCCAAAGTACGAGCAGTACTTC. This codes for CASSFASRPKYEQYF.

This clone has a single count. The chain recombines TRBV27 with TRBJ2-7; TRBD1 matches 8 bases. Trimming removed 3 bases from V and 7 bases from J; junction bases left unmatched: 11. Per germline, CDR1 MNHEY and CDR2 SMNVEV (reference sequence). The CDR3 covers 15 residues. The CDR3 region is CASSFGTGRAREQYF. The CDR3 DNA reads TGTGCCAGCAGTTTTGGGACAGGCAGGGCGAGGGAGCAGTACTTC.

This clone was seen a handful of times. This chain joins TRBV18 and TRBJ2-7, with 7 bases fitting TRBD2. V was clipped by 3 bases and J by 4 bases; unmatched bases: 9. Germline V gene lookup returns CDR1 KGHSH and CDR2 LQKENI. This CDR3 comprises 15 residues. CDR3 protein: CASSPAPAGRYEQYF. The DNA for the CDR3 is TGTGCCAGCTCACCCGCTCCAGCGGGACGATACGAGCAGTACTTC. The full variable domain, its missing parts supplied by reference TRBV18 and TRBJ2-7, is NAGVMQNPRHLVRRRGQEARLRCSPMKGHSHVYWYRQLPEEGLKFMVYLQKENIIDESGMPKERFSAEFPKEGPSILRIQQVVRGDSAAYFCASSPAPAGRYEQYFGPGTRLTVT.

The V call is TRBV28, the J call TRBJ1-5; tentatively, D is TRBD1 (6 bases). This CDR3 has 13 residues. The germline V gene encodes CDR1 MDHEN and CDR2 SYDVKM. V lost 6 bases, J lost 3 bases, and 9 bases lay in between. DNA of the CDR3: TGTGCCAGCAGCCAGGGGTACAATCAGCCCCAGCATTTT. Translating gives CASSQGYNQPQHF.

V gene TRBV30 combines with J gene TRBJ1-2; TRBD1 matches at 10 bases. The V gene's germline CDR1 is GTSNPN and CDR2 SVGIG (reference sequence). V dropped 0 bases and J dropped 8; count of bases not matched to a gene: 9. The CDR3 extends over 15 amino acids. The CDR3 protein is CAWSVPDRGFGGYTF. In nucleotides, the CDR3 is TGTGCCTGGAGTGTACCGGACAGGGGGTTTGGGGGCTACACCTTC.

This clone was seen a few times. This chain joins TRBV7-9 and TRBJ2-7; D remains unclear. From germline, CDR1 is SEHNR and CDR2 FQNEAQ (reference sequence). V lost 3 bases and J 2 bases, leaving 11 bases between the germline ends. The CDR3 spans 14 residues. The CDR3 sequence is CASSFSLSPYEQYF. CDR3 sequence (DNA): TGTGCCAGCAGCTTTTCCCTCTCCCCCTACGAGCAGTACTTC. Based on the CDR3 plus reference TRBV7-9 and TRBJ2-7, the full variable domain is DTGVSQNPRHKITKRGQNVTFRCDPISEHNRLYWYRQTLGQGPEFLTYFQNEAQLEKSRLLSDRFSAERPKGSFSTLEIQRTEQGDSAMYLCASSFSLSPYEQYFGPGTRLTVT.

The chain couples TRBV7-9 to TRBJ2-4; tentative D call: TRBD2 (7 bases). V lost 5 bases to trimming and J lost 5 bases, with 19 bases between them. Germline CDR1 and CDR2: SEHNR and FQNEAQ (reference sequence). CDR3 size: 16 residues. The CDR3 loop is CASSQGRAGLENIQYF. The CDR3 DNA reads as TGTGCCAGCAGCCAGGGGAGGGCGGGCTTGGAAAACATTCAGTACTTC.

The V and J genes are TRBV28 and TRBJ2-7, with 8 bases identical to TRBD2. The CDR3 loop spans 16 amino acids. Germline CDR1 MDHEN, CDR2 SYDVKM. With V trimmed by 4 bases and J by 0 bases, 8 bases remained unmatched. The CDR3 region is CASSSHGGESSYEQYF. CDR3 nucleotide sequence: TGTGCCAGCAGTTCTCACGGGGGGGAAAGCTCCTACGAGCAGTACTTC. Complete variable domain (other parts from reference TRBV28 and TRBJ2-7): DVKVTQSSRYLVKRTGEKVFLECVQDMDHENMFWYRQDPGLGLRLIYFSYDVKMKEKGDIPEGYSVSREKKERFSLILESASTNQTSMYLCASSSHGGESSYEQYFGPGTRLTVT.

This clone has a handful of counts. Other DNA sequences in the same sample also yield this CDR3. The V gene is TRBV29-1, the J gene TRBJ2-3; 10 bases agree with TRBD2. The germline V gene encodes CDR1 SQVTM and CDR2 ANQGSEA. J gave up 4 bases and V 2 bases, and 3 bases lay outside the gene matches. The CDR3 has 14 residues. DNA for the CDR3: TGCAGCGTTGAACTAGCGGGAGCTGCAGATACGCAGTATTTT. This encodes CSVELAGAADTQYF.

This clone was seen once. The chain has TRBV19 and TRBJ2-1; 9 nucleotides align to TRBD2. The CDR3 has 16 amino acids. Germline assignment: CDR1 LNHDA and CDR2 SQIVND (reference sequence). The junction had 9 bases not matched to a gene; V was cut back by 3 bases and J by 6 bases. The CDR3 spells CASSIWAGGPINEQFF. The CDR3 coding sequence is TGTGCCAGTAGTATCTGGGCGGGAGGGCCGATCAATGAGCAGTTCTTC.

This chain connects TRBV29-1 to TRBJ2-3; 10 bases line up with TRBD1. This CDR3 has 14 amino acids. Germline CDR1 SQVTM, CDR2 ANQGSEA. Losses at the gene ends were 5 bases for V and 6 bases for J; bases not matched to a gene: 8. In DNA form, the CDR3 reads TGCAGCGTTCGGGACAGGGGAGGTGTGGATACGCAGTATTTT. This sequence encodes CSVRDRGGVDTQYF.

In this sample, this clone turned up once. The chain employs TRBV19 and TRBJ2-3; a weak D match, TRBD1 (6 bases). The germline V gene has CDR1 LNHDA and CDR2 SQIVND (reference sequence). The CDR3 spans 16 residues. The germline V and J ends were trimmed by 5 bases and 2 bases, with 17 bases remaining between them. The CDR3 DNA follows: TGTGCCAGTAGTCCTCGGACAGCGATAGTCACAGATACGCAGTATTTT. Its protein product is CASSPRTAIVTDTQYF.

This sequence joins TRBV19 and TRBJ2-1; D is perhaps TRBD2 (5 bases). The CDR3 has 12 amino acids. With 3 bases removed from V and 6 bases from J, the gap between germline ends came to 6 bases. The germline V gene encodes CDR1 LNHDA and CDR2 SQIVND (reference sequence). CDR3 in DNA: TGTGCCAGTAGTATGGCGGGCAATGAGCAGTTCTTC. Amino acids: CASSMAGNEQFF.

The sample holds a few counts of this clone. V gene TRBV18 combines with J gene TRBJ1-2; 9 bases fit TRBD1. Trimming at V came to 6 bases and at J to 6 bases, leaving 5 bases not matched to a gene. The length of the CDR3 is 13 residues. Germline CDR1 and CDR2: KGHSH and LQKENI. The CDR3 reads CASSRTGEDGYTF. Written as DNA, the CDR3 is TGTGCCAGCTCCCGGACAGGGGAGGATGGCTACACCTTC.

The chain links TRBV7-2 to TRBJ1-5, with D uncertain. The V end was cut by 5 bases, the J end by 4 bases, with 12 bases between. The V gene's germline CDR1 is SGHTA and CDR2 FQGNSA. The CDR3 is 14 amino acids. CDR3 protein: CASSPGPGNQPQHF. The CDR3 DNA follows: TGTGCCAGCAGCCCGGGTCCCGGGAATCAGCCCCAGCATTTT.

The CDR3: CASSLSLGGGTQETQYF. Written as DNA, the CDR3 is TGCGCCAGCAGCTTGTCTCTCGGCGGGGGGACCCAAGAGACCCAGTACTTC. This chain joins TRBV5-1 and TRBJ2-5, with 8 bases that match TRBD2. This CDR3 spans 17 amino acids. J gave up 1 base and V 1 base, and 9 bases lay outside the gene matches. Looked up from germline, CDR1 is SGHRS and CDR2 is YFSETQ.

CDR3 DNA: TGTGCCTGGAGCTGGAGGGCGGCCGGGGAGCTGTTTTTT. Its protein product is CAWSWRAAGELFF. The genes are TRBV30 and TRBJ2-2; D might be TRBD2 (6 bases). Germline V lookup: CDR1 GTSNPN, CDR2 SVGIG (reference sequence). The CDR3 sequence is 13 residues long. The V end lost 3 bases, the J end lost 6 bases, and 11 bases lay between the germline ends.

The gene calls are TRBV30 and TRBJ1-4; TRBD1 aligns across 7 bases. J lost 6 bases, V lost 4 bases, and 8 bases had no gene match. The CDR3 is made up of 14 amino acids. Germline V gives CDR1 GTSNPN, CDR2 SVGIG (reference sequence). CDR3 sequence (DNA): TGTGCCTGGAACCCCGGGACAGCTCATGAAAAACTGTTTTTT. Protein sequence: CAWNPGTAHEKLFF.

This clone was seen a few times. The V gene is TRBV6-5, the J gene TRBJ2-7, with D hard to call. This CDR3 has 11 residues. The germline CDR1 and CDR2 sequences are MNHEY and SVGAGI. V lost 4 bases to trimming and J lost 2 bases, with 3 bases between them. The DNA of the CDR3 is TGTGCCAGCAGTTCAACCTACGAGCAGTACTTC. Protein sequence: CASSSTYEQYF.

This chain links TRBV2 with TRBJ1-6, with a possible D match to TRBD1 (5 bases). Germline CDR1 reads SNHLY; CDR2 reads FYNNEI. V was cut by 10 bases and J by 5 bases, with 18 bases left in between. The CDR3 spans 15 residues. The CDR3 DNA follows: TGTGCCACCCAGGGTGGGGCAGACCATAATTCACCCCTCCACTTT. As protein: CATQGGADHNSPLHF.

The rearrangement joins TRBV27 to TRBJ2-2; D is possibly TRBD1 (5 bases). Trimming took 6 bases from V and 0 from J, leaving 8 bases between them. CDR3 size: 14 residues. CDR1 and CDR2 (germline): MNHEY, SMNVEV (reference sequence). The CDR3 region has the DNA TGTGCCAGCAGGCAGGGTTCGAACACCGGGGAGCTGTTTTTT. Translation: CASRQGSNTGELFF.

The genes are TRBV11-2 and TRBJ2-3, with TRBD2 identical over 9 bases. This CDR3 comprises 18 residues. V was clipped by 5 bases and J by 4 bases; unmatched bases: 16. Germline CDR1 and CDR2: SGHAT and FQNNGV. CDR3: CASSPLREERGESDTQYF. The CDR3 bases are TGTGCCAGCAGCCCTCTCCGGGAGGAGCGGGGGGAATCAGATACGCAGTATTTT.

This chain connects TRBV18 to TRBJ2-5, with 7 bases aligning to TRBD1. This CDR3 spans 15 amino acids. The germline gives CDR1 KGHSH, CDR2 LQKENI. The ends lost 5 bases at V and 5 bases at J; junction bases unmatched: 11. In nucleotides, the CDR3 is TGTGCCAGCTCATCTCAGGGGGTCGAGGGGGAGACCCAGTACTTC. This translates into CASSSQGVEGETQYF.

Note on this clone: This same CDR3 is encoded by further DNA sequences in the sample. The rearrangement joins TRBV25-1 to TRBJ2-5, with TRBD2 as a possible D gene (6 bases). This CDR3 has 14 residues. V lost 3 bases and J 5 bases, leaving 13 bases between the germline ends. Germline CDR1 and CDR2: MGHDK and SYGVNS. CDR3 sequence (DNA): TGTGCCAGCAGTGACCGCCTAGCGAGTGAGACCCAGTACTTC. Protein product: CASSDRLASETQYF.

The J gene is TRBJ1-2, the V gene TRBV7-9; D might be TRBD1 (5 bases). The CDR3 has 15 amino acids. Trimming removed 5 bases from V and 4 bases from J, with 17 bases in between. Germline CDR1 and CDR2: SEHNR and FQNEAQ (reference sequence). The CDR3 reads CASSPVGREAYGYTF. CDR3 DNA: TGTGCCAGCAGCCCGGTGGGCAGGGAGGCCTATGGCTACACCTTC.